This TCR beta chain was profiled in a study of blood T cell repertoires in COVID-19. About the research overall: Whether acute or convalescent, the COVID-19 samples came from the United States, Italy and Spain. Sources were T cells, B-cell-depleted T cells, or PBMCs; the material itself was cDNA or gDNA.

The table came from immunoSEQ multiplex PCR; TCRdb's copy has only in-frame clones and leaves some out. The sample holds 300,000 to 450,000 clones; roughly nine tenths are singletons and the top ten take roughly 1%. CDR1 and CDR2 from the germline V gene are LNHDA and SQIVND (reference sequence). The length of the CDR3 is 14 residues. Unmatched junction bases numbered 3, after V lost 1 base and J lost 8 bases. Donors of Cohort 3 who recovered were those that had two negative PCRs, clearance, or symptom resolution. The source of this sequence is a man between 18 and 29 years old who had recovered from COVID-19. Sample: PBMCs or T cells enriched from blood (not recorded which). The rearrangement links TRBV19 to TRBJ2-1; TRBD1 matches 9 bases. This CDR3 is CASSIGQGVHEQFF. CDR3 DNA sequence: TGTGCCAGTAGTATAGGACAGGGGGTCCATGAGCAGTTCTTC.